What follows are 14 T cell receptor beta chains derived from one specimen sequenced in a study of regulatory and conventional T cells in RAG deficiency. Data came from immunoSEQ multiplex PCR; TCRdb stores just in-frame clones and leaves some out. This sample yields around 30,000 clones, of which over 80% are seen a single time; 5% to 6.5% belongs to the top ten. The same data also went into a second study, on regulatory T cells. That source notes: The primer mix had 52 TRBV and 13 TRBJ primers.

Sequenced input: CD8+ T cells sorted from blood. The receptors come from a human donor in good health.

This chain links TRBV5-6 with TRBJ1-3; no definite D call. The V end was cut by 6 bases, the J end by 4 bases, with 11 bases between. CDR3 length equals 13 residues. Germline CDR1 reads SGHDT; CDR2 reads YYEEEE. The CDR3 coding sequence is TGTGCCAGCACTAGTGATTGGGGAAACACCATATATTTT. Translated, it gives CASTSDWGNTIYF.

This sequence joins TRBV27 and TRBJ2-2; 7 bases agree with TRBD2. CDR3 length: 15 amino acids. The junction had 3 bases not matched to a gene; V was cut back by 0 bases and J by 5 bases. Germline V gene data show CDR1 as MNHEY and CDR2 as SMNVEV (reference sequence). CDR3 region: CASSLSRERTGELFF. CDR3 DNA: TGTGCCAGCAGTTTATCGCGGGAGCGAACCGGGGAGCTGTTTTTT.

J is TRBJ2-7 and V is TRBV10-3; 8 nucleotides align to TRBD2. Germline V gene data show CDR1 as ENHRY and CDR2 as SYGVKD. This CDR3 is built from 14 residues. Trimming cost V 2 bases and J 3 bases; bases outside gene matches: 3. The CDR3 nucleotides read TGTGCCATCAGTGAGAGGGGACTAGTCTACGAGCAGTACTTC. This translates into CAISERGLVYEQYF.

V and J are TRBV9 and TRBJ2-7; D might be TRBD2 (7 bases). Trimming pared 4 bases from V and 4 bases from J, leaving 21 bases between. This CDR3 contains 16 residues. Germline loops: CDR1 SGDLS, CDR2 YYNGEE. CDR3 nucleotides: TGTGCCAGCAGCATCCAGGAGGGGGGGGATCAATACGAGCAGTACTTC. It specifies CASSIQEGGDQYEQYF.

The gene calls are TRBV9 and TRBJ2-1; tentative D call: TRBD2 (6 bases). Germline assignment: CDR1 SGDLS and CDR2 YYNGEE. CDR3 length: 15 residues. Trimming cost V 4 bases and J 3 bases, with 14 bases left between them. CDR3 sequence (DNA): TGTGCCAGCAGCCCCCGCGGGGAGAACTACAATGAGCAGTTCTTC. Translation: CASSPRGENYNEQFF. Using reference TRBV9 and TRBJ2-1 for the parts outside the CDR3, the full variable domain is DSGVTQTPKHLITATGQRVTLRCSPRSGDLSVYWYQQSLDQGLQFLIQYYNGEERAKGNILERFSAQQFPDLHSELNLSSLELGDSALYFCASSPRGENYNEQFFGPGTRLTVL.

This chain joins TRBV19 and TRBJ2-2; 7 positions agree with TRBD2. V lost 10 bases to trimming and J lost 1 base; unmatched junction nucleotides: 12. Germline V gene lookup returns CDR1 LNHDA and CDR2 SQIVND (reference sequence). This CDR3 spans 16 amino acids. The CDR3 DNA reads TGTGCCACGAAGGGTGAGCTAGCGGTGAACACCGGGGAGCTGTTTTTT. Protein product: CATKGELAVNTGELFF. The full variable domain, completed using reference TRBV19 and TRBJ2-2, is DGGITQSPKYLFRKEGQNVTLSCEQNLNHDAMYWYRQDPGQGLRLIYYSQIVNDFQKGDIAEGYSVSREKKESFPLTVTSAQKNPTAFYLCATKGELAVNTGELFFGEGSRLTVL.

The rearrangement links TRBV15 to TRBJ2-7; D perhaps matches TRBD2 (5 bases). The germline V gene has CDR1 LNHNV and CDR2 YYDKDF (reference sequence). V dropped 5 bases and J dropped 4 bases, with 15 bases sitting between them. This CDR3 has 14 residues. The CDR3 DNA reads TGTGCCACCAGCGATACCGGGATGCTATACGAGCAGTACTTC. Protein sequence: CATSDTGMLYEQYF.

This clone was detected only once. J is TRBJ2-7 and V is TRBV7-2; D ambiguous. Germline CDR1 is SGHTA and CDR2 is FQGNSA. The CDR3 sequence is 11 residues long. V was trimmed by 4 bases and J by 7 bases, leaving 8 bases between them. CDR3: CASSSLGEQYF. As DNA, the CDR3 is TGTGCCAGCAGCTCCCTAGGTGAGCAGTACTTC.

V is TRBV11-3 and J is TRBJ2-7, with no clear D. The CDR3 covers 13 residues. V lost 5 bases to trimming and J lost 2 bases, with 10 bases between them. In germline, CDR1 is SGHNT, CDR2 YENEEA. The CDR3: CASSPTLTYEQYF. The CDR3 coding sequence is TGTGCCAGCAGCCCCACATTGACCTACGAGCAGTACTTC.

The rearrangement uses TRBV4-2 and TRBJ2-7; 8 nucleotides agree with TRBD2. Germline assignment: CDR1 LGHNA and CDR2 YNFKEQ. This CDR3 is built from 16 residues. The V and J ends lost 8 bases and 2 bases, in that order; junction bases with no gene match: 14. The CDR3 protein is CASAIPGGGFPYEQYF. CDR3 nucleotide sequence: TGTGCCAGCGCCATTCCGGGCGGGGGGTTTCCCTACGAGCAGTACTTC.

This sequence joins TRBV7-9 and TRBJ2-1; 13 positions match TRBD2. CDR1 and CDR2 from the germline V gene are SEHNR and FQNEAQ (reference sequence). The length of the CDR3 is 15 residues. Losses at the gene ends were 7 bases for V and 7 bases for J; bases not matched to a gene: 7. The chain's CDR3 is CASNYGLAGENEQFF. DNA for the CDR3: TGTGCCAGCAACTACGGACTAGCGGGAGAGAATGAGCAGTTCTTC.

The CDR3 reads CASSTATGNNQPQHF. The DNA for the CDR3 is TGTGCCAGCAGTACGGCGACGGGCAACAATCAGCCCCAGCATTTT. The V and J genes are TRBV6-5 and TRBJ1-5; D not certain. Germline V gives CDR1 MNHEY, CDR2 SVGAGI. Trimming removed 5 bases from V and 3 bases from J, with 14 bases in between. The CDR3 spans 15 residues.

This rearrangement joins TRBV15 to TRBJ2-5; TRBD2 agrees at 7 bases. The CDR3 loop spans 15 amino acids. Germline CDR1 is LNHNV and CDR2 is YYDKDF (reference sequence). J was trimmed by 4 bases and V by 5 bases; bases with no gene match: 10. The CDR3 DNA reads TGTGCCACCAGCTATCGGCGGGAGCGGGGAGAGACCCAGTACTTC. Its translation: CATSYRRERGETQYF.

The chain has TRBV7-9 and TRBJ2-7, with D hard to call. CDR3 length equals 11 residues. Trimming removed 2 bases at V and 2 bases at J, with 1 base between. Looked up from germline, CDR1 is SEHNR and CDR2 is FQNEAQ (reference sequence). DNA for the CDR3: TGTGCCAGCAGCTTAACCTACGAGCAGTACTTC. It translates to CASSLTYEQYF.